This entry features one T cell receptor (beta chain) sequence. Sequence at one end of the junction differs from germline and may be a read error. The data originate from a study of beta chain features in type 1 diabetes. Germline assignment: CDR1 SSHAT and CDR2 FNYEAQ (reference sequence). The CDR3 covers 13 residues. As every portion of the isolated RNA was reverse transcribed, the sequencing read expressed TCRB transcripts. Produced via immunoSEQ multiplex PCR; TCRdb's table is partial and in-frame only. This sample has roughly 300,000 clones, with roughly 8% found just once. The TCR was taken from a young woman in good health. The sequenced sample consisted of central memory CD4+ T cells from blood. The chain joins TRBV7-7 to TRBJ2-3; D tentatively fits TRBD1 or TRBD2 (5 bases each). The CDR3 coding sequence is TGTGCTAGCAGCTTAGATGGGGGAGATACGCAGTATTTT. Translated: CASSLDGGDTQYF.